This paragraph reports one T cell receptor (beta chain). Its antigen is unidentified. Treatment indicated: roughly 19 received Ad26.COV2.S at low or high dose, single or two shots; a few received placebo; per-sample allocation not given. Specimens were obtained on day 63 following the first vaccine or placebo injection. Cohort 1b enrolled adults aged 18-55 years in Boston. Vaccination used an Ad26 vector expressing Wuhan-strain SARS-CoV-2 spike. This specimen comes from a study of Ad26.COV2.S vaccination and SARS-CoV-2 variants. Background on the study: It was the COV1001 Ad26.COV2.S trial arm that included the donor. Findings and caveats of the study: Vaccinees reportedly had broad spike-specific CD8+ and CD4+ T cell responses.

Per the germline V gene, CDR1 is MNHEY and CDR2 is SMNVEV (reference sequence). Trimming took off 6 bases at V and 0 bases at J, with 14 bases between the two ends. CDR3 length equals 15 residues. The repertoire was sequenced with immunoSEQ multiplex PCR; TCRdb's copy has only in-frame clones and lacks some. The sample has about 420,000 clones, approximately 90% seen once. V usage is TRBV27 and J usage is TRBJ2-5; D is ambiguous. The receptor was derived from a person aged 18-65 years who received the Ad26.COV2.S COVID-19 vaccine or a placebo. Source: peripheral blood, taken in a trial of Ad26.COV2.S vaccine versus placebo. CDR3 loop: CASRIGNSYQETQYF. As DNA, the CDR3 is TGTGCCAGCAGAATAGGGAACAGTTACCAAGAGACCCAGTACTTC.